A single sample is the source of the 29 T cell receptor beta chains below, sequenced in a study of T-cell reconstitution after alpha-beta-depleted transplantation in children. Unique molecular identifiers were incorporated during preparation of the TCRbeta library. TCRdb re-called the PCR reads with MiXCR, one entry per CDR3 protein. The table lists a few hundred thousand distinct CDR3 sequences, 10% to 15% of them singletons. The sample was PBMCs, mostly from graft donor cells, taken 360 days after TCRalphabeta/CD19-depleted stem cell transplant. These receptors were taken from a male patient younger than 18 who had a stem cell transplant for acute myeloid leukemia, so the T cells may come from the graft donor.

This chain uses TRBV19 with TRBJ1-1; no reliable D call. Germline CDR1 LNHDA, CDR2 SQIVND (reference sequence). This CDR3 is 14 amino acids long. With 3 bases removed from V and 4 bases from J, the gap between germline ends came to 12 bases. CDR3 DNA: TGTGCCAGTAGTATCGGCGGGTGGGTCACTGAAGCTTTCTTT. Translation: CASSIGGWVTEAFF.

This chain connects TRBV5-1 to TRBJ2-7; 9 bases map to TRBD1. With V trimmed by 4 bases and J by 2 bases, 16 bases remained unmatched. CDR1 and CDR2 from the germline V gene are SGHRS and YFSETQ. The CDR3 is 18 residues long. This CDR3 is CASSPEPQGARNPYEQYF. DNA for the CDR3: TGCGCCAGCAGCCCGGAACCACAGGGGGCGCGAAACCCCTACGAGCAGTACTTC.

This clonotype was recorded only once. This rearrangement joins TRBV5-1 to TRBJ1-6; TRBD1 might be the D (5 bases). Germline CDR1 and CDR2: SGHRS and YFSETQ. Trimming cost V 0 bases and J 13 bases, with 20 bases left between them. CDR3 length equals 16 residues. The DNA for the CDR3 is TGCGCCAGCAGCTTGGGGCAGTCCTCTAACGGGGGTCCCCTCCACTTT. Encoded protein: CASSLGQSSNGGPLHF.

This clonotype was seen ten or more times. CDR3 in DNA: TGTGCCAGCAGCCAAGAAGCCTTTAACCAGTTCTTC. It specifies CASSQEAFNQFF. The chain recombines TRBV14 with TRBJ2-1; D is unresolved. CDR3 length equals 12 residues. The germline V gene has CDR1 SGHDN and CDR2 FVKESK. Trimming stripped 0 bases from V and 13 bases from J, with 10 bases between.

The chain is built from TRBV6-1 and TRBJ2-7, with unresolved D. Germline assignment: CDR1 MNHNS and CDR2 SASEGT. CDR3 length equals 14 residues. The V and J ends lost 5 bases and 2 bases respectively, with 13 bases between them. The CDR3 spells CASSPFRATYEQYF. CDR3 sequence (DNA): TGTGCCAGCAGTCCGTTCCGAGCCACCTACGAGCAGTACTTC.

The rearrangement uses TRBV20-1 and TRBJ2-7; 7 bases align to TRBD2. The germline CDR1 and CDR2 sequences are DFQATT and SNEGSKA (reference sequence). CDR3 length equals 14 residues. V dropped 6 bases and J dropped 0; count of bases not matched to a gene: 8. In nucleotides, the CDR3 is TGCAGTGCCCGGACGCGGGGGAGCTCCTACGAGCAGTACTTC. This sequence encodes CSARTRGSSYEQYF.

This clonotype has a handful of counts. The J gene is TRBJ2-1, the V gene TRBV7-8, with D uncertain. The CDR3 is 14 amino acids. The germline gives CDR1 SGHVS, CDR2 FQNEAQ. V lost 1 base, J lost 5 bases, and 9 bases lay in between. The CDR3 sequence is CASSLGAGHNEQFF. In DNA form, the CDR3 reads TGTGCCAGCAGCTTAGGGGCAGGTCACAATGAGCAGTTCTTC.

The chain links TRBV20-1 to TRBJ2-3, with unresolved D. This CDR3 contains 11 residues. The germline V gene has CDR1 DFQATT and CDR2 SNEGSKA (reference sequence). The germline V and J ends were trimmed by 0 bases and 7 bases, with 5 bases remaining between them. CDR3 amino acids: CSARDLNTQYF. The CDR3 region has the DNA TGCAGTGCTAGAGATCTCAATACGCAGTATTTT.

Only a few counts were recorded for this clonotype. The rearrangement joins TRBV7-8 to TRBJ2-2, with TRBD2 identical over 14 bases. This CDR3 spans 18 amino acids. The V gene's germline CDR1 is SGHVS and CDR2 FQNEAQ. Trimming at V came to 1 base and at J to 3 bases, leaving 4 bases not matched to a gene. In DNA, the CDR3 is TGTGCCAGCAGCTTAGTAGGGACTAGCGGGAGTTACACCGGGGAGCTGTTTTTT. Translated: CASSLVGTSGSYTGELFF.

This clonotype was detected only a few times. Here the CDR3 DNA reads TGTGCCAGCAGCCAAGAGGAAGGTGGACGGCCACTTAGCTCCTACAATGAGCAGTTCTTC. Translation gives CASSQEEGGRPLSSYNEQFF. The genes are TRBV4-2 and TRBJ2-1; D is unclear. Germline lookup yields CDR1 LGHNA and CDR2 YNFKEQ. V was clipped by 0 bases and J by 0 bases, with 21 bases between them. The CDR3 is made up of 20 amino acids.

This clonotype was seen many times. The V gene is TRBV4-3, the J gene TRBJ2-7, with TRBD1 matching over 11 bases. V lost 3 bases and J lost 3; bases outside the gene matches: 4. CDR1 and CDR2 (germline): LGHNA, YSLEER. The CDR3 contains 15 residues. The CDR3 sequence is CASSQAGTGGYEQYF. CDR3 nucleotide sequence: TGCGCCAGCAGCCAGGCTGGGACAGGGGGCTACGAGCAGTACTTC.

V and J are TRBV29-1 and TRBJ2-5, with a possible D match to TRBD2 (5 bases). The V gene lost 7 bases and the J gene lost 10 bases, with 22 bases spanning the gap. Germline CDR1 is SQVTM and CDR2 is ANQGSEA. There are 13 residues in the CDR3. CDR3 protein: CSAPNVSPGDQYF. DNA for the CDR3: TGCAGCGCTCCAAATGTCAGTCCCGGGGACCAGTACTTC. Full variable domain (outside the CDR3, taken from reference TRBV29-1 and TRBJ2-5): SAVISQKPSRDICQRGTSLTIQCQVDSQVTMMFWYRQQPGQSLTLIATANQGSEATYESGFVIDKFPISRPNLTFSTLTVSNMSPEDSSIYLCSAPNVSPGDQYFGPGTRLLVL.

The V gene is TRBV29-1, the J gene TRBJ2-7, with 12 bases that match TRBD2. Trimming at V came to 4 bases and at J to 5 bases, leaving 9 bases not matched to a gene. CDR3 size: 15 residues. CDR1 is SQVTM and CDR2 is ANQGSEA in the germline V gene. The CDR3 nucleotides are TGCAGCGTTGGGGTTAGACTAGCGGGAGTCCACGAGCAGTACTTC. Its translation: CSVGVRLAGVHEQYF.

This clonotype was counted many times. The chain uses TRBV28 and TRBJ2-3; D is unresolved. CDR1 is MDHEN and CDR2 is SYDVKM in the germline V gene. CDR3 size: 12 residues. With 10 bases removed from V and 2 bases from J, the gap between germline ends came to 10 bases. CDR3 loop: CATQVLTDTQYF. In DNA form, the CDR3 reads TGTGCCACCCAAGTCCTCACAGATACGCAGTATTTT.

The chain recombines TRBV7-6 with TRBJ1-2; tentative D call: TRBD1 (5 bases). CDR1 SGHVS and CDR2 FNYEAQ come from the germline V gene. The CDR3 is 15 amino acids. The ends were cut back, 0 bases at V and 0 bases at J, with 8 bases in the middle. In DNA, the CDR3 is TGTGCCAGCAGCTTAGCCCCAGGGACTAACTATGGCTACACCTTC. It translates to CASSLAPGTNYGYTF.

In DNA form, the CDR3 reads TGTGCCAGCAGCGTAGTCGGGGGGATTTACAATGAGCAGTTCTTC. This sequence encodes CASSVVGGIYNEQFF. This chain links TRBV9 with TRBJ2-1, with 7 nucleotides matching TRBD2. The CDR3 sequence is 15 residues long. Germline CDR1 is SGDLS and CDR2 is YYNGEE. Trimming removed 0 bases from V and 4 bases from J; junction bases left unmatched: 4.

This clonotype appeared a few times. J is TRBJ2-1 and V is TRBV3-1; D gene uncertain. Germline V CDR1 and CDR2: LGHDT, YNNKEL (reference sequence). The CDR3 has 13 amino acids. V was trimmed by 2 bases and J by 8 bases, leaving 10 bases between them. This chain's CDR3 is CASSQPPTDEQFF. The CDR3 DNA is TGTGCCAGCAGCCAACCCCCTACCGATGAGCAGTTCTTC.

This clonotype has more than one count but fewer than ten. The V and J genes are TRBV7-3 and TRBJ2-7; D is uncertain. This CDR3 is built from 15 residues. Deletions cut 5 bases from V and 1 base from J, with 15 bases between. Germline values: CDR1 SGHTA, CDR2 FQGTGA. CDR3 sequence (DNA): TGTGCCAGCAGCCCCCCGATGGGCGGATCCTACGAGCAGTACTTC. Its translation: CASSPPMGGSYEQYF.

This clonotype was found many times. The CDR3 nucleotides read TGTGCCAGCAGCCCGACAGCTCTTTATGGCTACACCTTC. Translated: CASSPTALYGYTF. The chain carries TRBV28 and TRBJ1-2, with a weak D call TRBD1 (5 bases). Trimming removed 6 bases at V and 5 bases at J, with 13 bases between. Per the germline V gene, CDR1 is MDHEN and CDR2 is SYDVKM. This CDR3 comprises 13 residues.

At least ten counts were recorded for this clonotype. The CDR3 sequence: CATRPPTYNEQFF. The CDR3 nucleotides are TGTGCCACCAGACCCCCAACCTACAATGAGCAGTTCTTC. The chain has TRBV15 and TRBJ2-1; D is ambiguous. The germline gives CDR1 LNHNV, CDR2 YYDKDF (reference sequence). CDR3 length: 13 residues. V lost 6 bases and J lost 2, with 8 bases in between.

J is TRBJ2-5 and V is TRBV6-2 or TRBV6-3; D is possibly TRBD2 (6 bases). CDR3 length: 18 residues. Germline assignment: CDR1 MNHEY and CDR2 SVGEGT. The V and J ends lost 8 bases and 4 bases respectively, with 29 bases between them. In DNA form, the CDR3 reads TGTGCCAGCCTATCCCCCCTTGATGTGAGGGGAGGCGGAGAGACCCAGTACTTC. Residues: CASLSPLDVRGGGETQYF.

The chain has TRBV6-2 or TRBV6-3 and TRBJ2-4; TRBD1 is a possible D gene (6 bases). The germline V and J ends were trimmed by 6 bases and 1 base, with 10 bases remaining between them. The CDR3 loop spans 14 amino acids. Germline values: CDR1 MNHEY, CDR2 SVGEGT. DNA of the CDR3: TGTGCCAGCAGCCTCGACAGGGCCAAAAACATTCAGTACTTC. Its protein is CASSLDRAKNIQYF.

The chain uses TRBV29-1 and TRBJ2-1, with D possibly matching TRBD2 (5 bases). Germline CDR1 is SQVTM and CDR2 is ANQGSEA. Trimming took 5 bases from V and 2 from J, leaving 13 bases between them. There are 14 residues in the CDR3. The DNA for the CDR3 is TGCAGCGTTTCTGGAGGCCCTGCCTACAATGAGCAGTTCTTC. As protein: CSVSGGPAYNEQFF.

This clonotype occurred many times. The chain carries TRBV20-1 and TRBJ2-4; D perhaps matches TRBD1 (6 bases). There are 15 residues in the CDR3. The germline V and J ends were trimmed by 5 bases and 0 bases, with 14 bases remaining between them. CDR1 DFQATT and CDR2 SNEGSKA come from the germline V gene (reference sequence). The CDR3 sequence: CSAFRQALAKNIQYF. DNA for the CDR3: TGCAGTGCTTTTAGACAGGCCCTAGCCAAAAACATTCAGTACTTC.

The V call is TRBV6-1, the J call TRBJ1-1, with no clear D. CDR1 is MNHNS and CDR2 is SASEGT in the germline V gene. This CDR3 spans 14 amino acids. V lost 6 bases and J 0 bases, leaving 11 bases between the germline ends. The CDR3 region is CASSNPGMNTEAFF. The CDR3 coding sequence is TGTGCCAGCAGCAACCCCGGGATGAACACTGAAGCTTTCTTT.

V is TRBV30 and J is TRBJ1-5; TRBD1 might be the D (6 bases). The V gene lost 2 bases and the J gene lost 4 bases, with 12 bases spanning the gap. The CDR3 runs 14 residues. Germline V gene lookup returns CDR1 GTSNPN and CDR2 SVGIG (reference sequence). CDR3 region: CAWSNLQGNQPQHF. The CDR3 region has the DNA TGTGCCTGGAGTAACCTGCAGGGGAATCAGCCCCAGCATTTT.

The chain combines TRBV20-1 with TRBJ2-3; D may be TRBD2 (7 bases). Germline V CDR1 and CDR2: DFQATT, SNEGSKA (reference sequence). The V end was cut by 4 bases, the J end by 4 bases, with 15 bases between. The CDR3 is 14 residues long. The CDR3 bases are TGCAGTGCTACCTCGGGCGGGGGCGCAGATACGCAGTATTTT. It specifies CSATSGGGADTQYF.

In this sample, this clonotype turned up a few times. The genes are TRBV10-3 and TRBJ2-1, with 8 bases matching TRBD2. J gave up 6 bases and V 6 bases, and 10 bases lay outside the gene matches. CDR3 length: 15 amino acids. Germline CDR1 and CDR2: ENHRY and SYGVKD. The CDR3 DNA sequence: TGTGCCATCAGCGATGTTGTCGGGGGGGCCAATGAGCAGTTCTTC. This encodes CAISDVVGGANEQFF.

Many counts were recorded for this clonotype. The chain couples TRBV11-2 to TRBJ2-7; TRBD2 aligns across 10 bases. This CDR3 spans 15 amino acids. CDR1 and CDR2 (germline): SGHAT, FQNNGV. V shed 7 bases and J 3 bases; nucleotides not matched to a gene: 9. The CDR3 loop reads CASTPAGGLGYEQYF. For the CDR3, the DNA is TGTGCCAGCACCCCAGCGGGAGGGCTAGGCTACGAGCAGTACTTC.